The entry below describes one TCR beta chain. The antigen is undetermined. Here immunoSEQ multiplex PCR was the method, and the copy in TCRdb shows in-frame clones only, minus some. The data hold about 38,000 clones, with nearly 90% observed a single time. The source of the sample is a study of OX40 agonist ivuxolimab in advanced cancers. Study-wide points: In CD8+ T cells, expanded clones were on average more numerous than in CD4+.

This sequence was found in an adult with an advanced solid tumor such as melanoma, head and neck, liver or kidney cancer. The sequencing used CD4+ or CD8+ T cells sorted from blood, collected in a trial of the OX40 agonist ivuxolimab.

CDR3 region: CASSDERGGYNEQFF. In DNA form, the CDR3 reads TGTGCCAGCAGTGACGAGCGGGGGGGCTACAATGAGCAGTTCTTC. This chain joins TRBV6-4 and TRBJ2-1, with TRBD2 matching over 10 bases. The CDR3 consists of 15 residues. Germline lookup yields CDR1 MRHNA and CDR2 SNTAGT. V shed 2 bases, J shed 3 bases, and the junction held 1 base outside the gene matches.